This T cell receptor (beta chain) stems from a study of control samples from healthy donors and cancer patients. There are 14 residues in the CDR3. Trimming left V 4 bases short and J 7 bases short, with 14 bases between. Germline V gene lookup returns CDR1 LNHDA and CDR2 SQIVND (reference sequence). Method: immunoSEQ multiplex PCR; TCRdb's copy keeps in-frame clones and lacks some. The sample carries some 130,000 clones, 75% to 95% recorded once. This clone appeared a single time. Sequencing used blood. The J gene is TRBJ1-5, the V gene TRBV19; tentatively, D is TRBD1 (6 bases). The TCR comes from a man between 18 and 29 years old in good health. The DNA of the CDR3 is TGTGCCAGTAGTACGGGGGGAACAGGGCAGCCCCAGCATTTT. It encodes CASSTGGTGQPQHF. The full variable domain, in which reference TRBV19 and TRBJ1-5 provide the parts outside the CDR3, is DGGITQSPKYLFRKEGQNVTLSCEQNLNHDAMYWYRQDPGQGLRLIYYSQIVNDFQKGDIAEGYSVSREKKESFPLTVTSAQKNPTAFYLCASSTGGTGQPQHFGDGTRLSIL.